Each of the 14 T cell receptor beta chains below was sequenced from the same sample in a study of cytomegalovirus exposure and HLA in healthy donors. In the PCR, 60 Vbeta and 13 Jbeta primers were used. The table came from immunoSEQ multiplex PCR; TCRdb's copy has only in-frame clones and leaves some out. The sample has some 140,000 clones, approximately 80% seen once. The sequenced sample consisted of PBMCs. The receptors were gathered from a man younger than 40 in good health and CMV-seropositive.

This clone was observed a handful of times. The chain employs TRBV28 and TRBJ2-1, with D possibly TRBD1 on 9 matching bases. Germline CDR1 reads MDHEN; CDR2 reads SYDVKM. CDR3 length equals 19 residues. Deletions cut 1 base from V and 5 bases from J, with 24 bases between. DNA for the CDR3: TGTGCCAGCAGTTTATTGGGACAGGGAGGCGGGAGGATACACAATGAGCAGTTCTTC. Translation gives CASSLLGQGGGRIHNEQFF.

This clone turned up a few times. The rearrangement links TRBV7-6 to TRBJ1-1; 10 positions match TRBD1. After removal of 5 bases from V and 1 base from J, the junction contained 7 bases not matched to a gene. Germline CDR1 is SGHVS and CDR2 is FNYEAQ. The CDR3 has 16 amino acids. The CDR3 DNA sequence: TGTGCCAGCAGCCCGGGACAGGGGTTGACGAACACTGAAGCTTTCTTT. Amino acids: CASSPGQGLTNTEAFF.

Here the CDR3 DNA reads TGTGCCAGCACCCTTGGGGGCGGCTATGGCTACACCTTC. This gives the protein CASTLGGGYGYTF. The chain recombines TRBV7-9 with TRBJ1-2, with D tentatively TRBD1 (6 bases). Trimming left V 7 bases short and J 4 bases short, with 13 bases between. Looked up from germline, CDR1 is SEHNR and CDR2 is FQNEAQ (reference sequence). CDR3 length: 13 amino acids.

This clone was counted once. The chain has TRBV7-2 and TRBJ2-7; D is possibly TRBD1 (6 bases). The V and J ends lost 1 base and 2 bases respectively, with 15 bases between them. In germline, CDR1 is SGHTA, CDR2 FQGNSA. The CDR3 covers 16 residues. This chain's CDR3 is CASSLGTASLTYEQYF. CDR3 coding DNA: TGTGCCAGCAGCTTAGGGACAGCCAGTCTTACCTACGAGCAGTACTTC.

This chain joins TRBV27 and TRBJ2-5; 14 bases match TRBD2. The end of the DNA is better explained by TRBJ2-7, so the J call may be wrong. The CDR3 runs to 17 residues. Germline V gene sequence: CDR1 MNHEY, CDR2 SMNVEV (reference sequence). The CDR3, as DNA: TGTGCCAGCAGTCCGGGACTAGCGGGAGAAGCCCCTTACGAGCAGTACTTC. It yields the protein CASSPGLAGEAPYEQYF.

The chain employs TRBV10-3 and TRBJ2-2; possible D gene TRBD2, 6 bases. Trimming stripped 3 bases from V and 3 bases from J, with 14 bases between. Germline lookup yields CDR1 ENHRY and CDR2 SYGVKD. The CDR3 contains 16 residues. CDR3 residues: CAISDNWDSYTGELFF. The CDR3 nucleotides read TGTGCCATCAGTGATAATTGGGACTCATACACCGGGGAGCTGTTTTTT.

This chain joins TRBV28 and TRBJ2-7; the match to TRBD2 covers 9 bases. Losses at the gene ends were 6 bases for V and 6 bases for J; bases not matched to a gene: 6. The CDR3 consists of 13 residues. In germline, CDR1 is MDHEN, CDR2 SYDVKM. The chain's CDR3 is CASRKGGRAEQYF. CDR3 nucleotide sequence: TGTGCCAGCAGAAAGGGCGGGAGGGCCGAGCAGTACTTC.

The CDR3 here is CASSWDINQPQHF. In DNA, the CDR3 is TGTGCCAGCAGCTGGGACATAAATCAGCCCCAGCATTTT. The chain combines TRBV7-8 with TRBJ1-5, with D possibly TRBD1 on 6 matching bases. The CDR3 covers 13 residues. Germline V gives CDR1 SGHVS, CDR2 FQNEAQ. Trimming pared 4 bases from V and 4 bases from J, leaving 8 bases between.

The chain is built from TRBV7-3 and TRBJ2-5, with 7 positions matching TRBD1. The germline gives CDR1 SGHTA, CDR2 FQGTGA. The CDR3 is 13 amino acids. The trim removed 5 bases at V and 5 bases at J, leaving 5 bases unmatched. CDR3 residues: CASSPTGDETQYF. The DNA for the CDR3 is TGTGCCAGCAGCCCCACAGGGGATGAGACCCAGTACTTC.

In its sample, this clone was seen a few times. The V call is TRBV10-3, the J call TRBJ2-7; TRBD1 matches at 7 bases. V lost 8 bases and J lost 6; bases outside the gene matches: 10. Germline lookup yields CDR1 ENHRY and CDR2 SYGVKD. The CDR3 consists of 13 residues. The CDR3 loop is CAIRQGGGGEQYF. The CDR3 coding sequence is TGTGCCATCCGACAGGGTGGGGGCGGCGAGCAGTACTTC.

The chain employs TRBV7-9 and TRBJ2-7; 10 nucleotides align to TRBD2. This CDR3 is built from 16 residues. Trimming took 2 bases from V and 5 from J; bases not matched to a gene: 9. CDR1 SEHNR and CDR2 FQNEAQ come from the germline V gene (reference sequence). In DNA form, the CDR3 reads TGTGCCAGCAGCTTACTAGCGGGAGTGAGGGTTGACGAGCAGTACTTC. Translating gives CASSLLAGVRVDEQYF.

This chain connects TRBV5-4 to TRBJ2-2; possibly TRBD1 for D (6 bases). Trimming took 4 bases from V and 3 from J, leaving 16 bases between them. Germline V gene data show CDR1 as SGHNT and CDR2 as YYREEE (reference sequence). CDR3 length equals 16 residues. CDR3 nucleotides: TGTGCCAGCAGCCCAAAGCGCAGGGGCGACACCGGGGAGCTGTTTTTT. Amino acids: CASSPKRRGDTGELFF.

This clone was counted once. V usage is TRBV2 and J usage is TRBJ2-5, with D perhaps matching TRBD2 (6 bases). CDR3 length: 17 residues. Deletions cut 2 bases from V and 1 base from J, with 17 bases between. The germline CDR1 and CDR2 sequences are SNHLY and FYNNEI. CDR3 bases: TGTGCCAGCAGTGAAAAAGGAGGACCCGGGGGCCAAGAGACCCAGTACTTC. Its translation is CASSEKGGPGGQETQYF.

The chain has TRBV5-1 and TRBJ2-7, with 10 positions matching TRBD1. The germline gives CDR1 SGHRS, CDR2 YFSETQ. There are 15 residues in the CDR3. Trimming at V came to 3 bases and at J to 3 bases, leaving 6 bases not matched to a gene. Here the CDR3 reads CASSSPGTGDYEQYF. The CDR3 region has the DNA TGCGCCAGCAGCTCCCCCGGGACAGGGGACTACGAGCAGTACTTC.